The 8 T cell receptor beta chains given below trace back to one sample, sequenced in a study of T cell clonality in common variable immunodeficiency. Clones were read by immunoSEQ multiplex PCR, and TCRdb kept only the in-frame ones, dropping some. The repertoire consists of about 64,000 clones, none detected only once. The sequencing sample was made of peripheral blood mononuclear cells. All receptors come from a person between 18 and 75 years old in good health.

This clone was detected ten times or more. CDR3 DNA (partial): TGTGCCAGCAGTTTAGCAGGGCAAGCCTACGAG. Amino acid sequence: CASSLAGQAYE. The entire CDR3 is CASSLAGQAYEQYF. The chain is built from TRBV12-3 or TRBV12-4 and TRBJ2-7; D ambiguous. The read terminates 3 residues before the CDR3 end, so the remaining end is supplied by the germline J gene. The CDR3 covers 14 residues. Trimming cost V 0 bases and J 2 bases, with 8 bases left between them.

This clone was seen ten or more times. The read comes to an end 3 residues before the CDR3 does, leaving the germline J gene to fill in the end. This chain connects TRBV12-3 or TRBV12-4 to TRBJ1-4, with a possible D match to TRBD1 (6 bases). The CDR3 is made up of 16 amino acids. V lost 3 bases to trimming and J lost 7 bases, with 18 bases between them. CDR3 DNA (partial): TGTGCCAGCAGTTTTCCAGGGGAGCCTGTGGGTGAAAAA. Translated, it gives CASSFPGEPVGEK. The CDR3 in full is CASSFPGEPVGEKLFF.

This clone was seen ten or more times. Read sequence stops 3 residues before the CDR3 end, and the germline J gene provides the missing end. This chain links TRBV5-1 with TRBJ1-6; 9 bases fit TRBD1. From germline, CDR1 is SGHRS and CDR2 YFSETQ. The V segment lost 3 bases and the J segment 9 bases; nucleotides outside the gene matches: 4. There are 14 residues in the CDR3. The CDR3 DNA, read in part, is TGCGCCAGCAGCTCACAGGGGGCCGTTTCACCC. This encodes CASSSQGAVSP. The whole CDR3 sequence reads CASSSQGAVSPLHF.

Ten or more counts support this clone. The CDR3 end falls 3 residues outside the read, so it is completed with the germline J gene. The chain couples TRBV7-6 to TRBJ2-3; 8 positions match TRBD2. The CDR3 runs to 14 residues. CDR1 and CDR2 (germline): SGHVS, FNYEAQ. J lost 5 bases, V lost 5 bases, and 6 bases had no gene match. The CDR3 is CASSPPTSVDTQYF. The part of the CDR3 DNA that was read is TGTGCCAGCAGCCCCCCGACTAGCGTAGATACG.

Many counts were recorded for this clone. From the germline J gene comes the end of the CDR3, since the read stops 3 residues before it. The chain links TRBV7-2 to TRBJ1-1; D not certain. Germline loops: CDR1 SGHTA, CDR2 FQGNSA. The CDR3 runs to 13 residues. Partial CDR3 DNA: TGTGCCAGCAGCTCATTAGATAGGGTGGAA. Residues: CASSSLDRVE. The entire CDR3 protein reads CASSSLDRVEAFF.

Many counts were recorded for this clone. The missing CDR3 end, 3 residues past where the read stops, is filled in from the germline J gene. The rearrangement joins TRBV19 to TRBJ2-3; 8 bases map to TRBD1. The germline CDR1 and CDR2 sequences are LNHDA and SQIVND (reference sequence). The V gene end was trimmed by 10 bases and the J gene end by 3 bases; junction bases not matched to a gene: 9. CDR3 length: 14 residues. CDR3 protein: CATRVQGGTDTQYF. The sequenced CDR3 bases are TGTGCCACCCGGGTACAGGGGGGAACAGATACG.

This clone was counted many times. The DNA ends 3 residues before the CDR3 does, and the rest of the CDR3 is filled in from the germline J gene. This chain uses TRBV19 with TRBJ1-2; a weak D match, TRBD1 (5 bases). Germline lookup yields CDR1 LNHDA and CDR2 SQIVND (reference sequence). V was cut by 4 bases and J by 4 bases, with 19 bases left in between. The CDR3 covers 16 residues. The DNA read from the CDR3 is TGTGCCAGTAGTACCCTTGAGAGGGCCCAGGGCTATGGC. This codes for CASSTLERAQGYG. The CDR3 in full is CASSTLERAQGYGYTF.

This clone was seen repeatedly, ten times or more. The read comes to an end 3 residues before the CDR3 does, leaving the germline J gene to fill in the end. This chain connects TRBV30 to TRBJ2-2; D remains unclear. The length of the CDR3 is 15 residues. V was shortened by 1 base and J by 1 base, with 10 bases between the two germline ends. Germline-derived CDR1 and CDR2 are GTSNPN and SVGIG (reference sequence). The CDR3 bases that were read are TGTGCCTGGAGTGGGTATGGCGGGAACACCGGGGAG. It translates to CAWSGYGGNTGE. The whole CDR3 reads CAWSGYGGNTGELFF.